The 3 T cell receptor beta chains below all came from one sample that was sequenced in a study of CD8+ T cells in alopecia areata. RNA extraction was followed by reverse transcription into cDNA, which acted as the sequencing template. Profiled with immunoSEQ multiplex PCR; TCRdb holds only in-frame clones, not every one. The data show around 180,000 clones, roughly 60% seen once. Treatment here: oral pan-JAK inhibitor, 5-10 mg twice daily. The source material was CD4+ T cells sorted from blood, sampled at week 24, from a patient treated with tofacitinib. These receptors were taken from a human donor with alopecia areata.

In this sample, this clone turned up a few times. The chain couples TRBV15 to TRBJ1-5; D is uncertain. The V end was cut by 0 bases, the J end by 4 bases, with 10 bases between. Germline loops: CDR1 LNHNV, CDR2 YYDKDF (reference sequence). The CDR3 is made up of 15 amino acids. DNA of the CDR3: TGTGCCACCAGCAGAGATGGGTTGAGAAATCAGCCCCAGCATTTT. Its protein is CATSRDGLRNQPQHF.

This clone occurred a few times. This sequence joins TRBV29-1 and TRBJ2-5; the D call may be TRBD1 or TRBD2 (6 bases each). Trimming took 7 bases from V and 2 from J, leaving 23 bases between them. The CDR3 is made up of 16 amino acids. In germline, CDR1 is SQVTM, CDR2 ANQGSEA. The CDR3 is CSARRGSGSPQETQYF. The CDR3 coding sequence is TGCAGCGCTAGGAGGGGGTCTGGCTCCCCGCAAGAGACCCAGTACTTC.

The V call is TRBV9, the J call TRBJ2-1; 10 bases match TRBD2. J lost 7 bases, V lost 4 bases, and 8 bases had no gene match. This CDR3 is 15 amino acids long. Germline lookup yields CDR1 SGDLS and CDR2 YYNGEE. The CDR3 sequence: CASSLSGGIVNEQFF. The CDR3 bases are TGTGCCAGCAGCCTTAGCGGGGGGATTGTGAATGAGCAGTTCTTC.